The clone carrying this T cell receptor (beta chain) has just one count. The entry originates in a study of blood T cell repertoires in COVID-19. About the study: Samples taken during acute and convalescent COVID-19 were collected in the United States, Italy and Spain. T cells, B-cell-depleted T cells, or PBMCs provided the cDNA or gDNA that served as material.

In the original processing: Amplification from reference gene primers served as the basis for estimated nucleated cell counts. The protocol was immunoSEQ multiplex PCR, while the TCRdb copy is restricted to in-frame clones and leaves out a portion. V, J and clone size reflect that table, while D and trimming were determined from the DNA. This table has approximately 210,000 clones, about 91% appearing once. This CDR3 comprises 13 residues. Trimming cost V 5 bases and J 3 bases, with 10 bases left between them. The germline CDR1 and CDR2 sequences are LNHDA and SQIVND (reference sequence). The TCR originated in a man younger than 40 with acute or convalescent COVID-19. The chain uses TRBV19 and TRBJ2-5; possibly TRBD1 for D (5 bases). Material for sequencing was peripheral blood. The CDR3 nucleotides are TGTGCCAGTAGTCTGACAGCAAAAGAGACCCAGTACTTC. It specifies CASSLTAKETQYF.